The 31 T cell receptor beta chains presented below share a single source sample, sequenced in a study of CD8 T cells in ankylosing spondylitis. TCRdb recomputed calls from the 5' RACE reads with MiXCR, one row per CDR3 protein. The data show about 350,000 distinct CDR3 sequences, with around 20% seen just once and about 12% held by the top ten. The sequenced sample was blood, either unsorted or a sorted T cell fraction (not recorded which). These receptors all come from a male donor with ankylosing spondylitis or in good health (not recorded which).

In its sample, this clonotype was seen a few times. The CDR3 region is CASRPTSVNEQFF. CDR3 nucleotide sequence: TGTGCCAGCAGACCTACTAGCGTCAATGAGCAGTTCTTC. This chain joins TRBV12-3 or TRBV12-4 and TRBJ2-1; 7 bases are shared with TRBD2. CDR3 length: 13 amino acids. The ends lost 6 bases at V and 6 bases at J; junction bases unmatched: 5.

Only a few counts were recorded for this clonotype. The chain joins TRBV6-5 to TRBJ2-7; 7 bases line up with TRBD1. CDR3 length: 13 amino acids. The germline gives CDR1 MNHEY, CDR2 SVGAGI. With 4 bases clipped from V and 6 bases from J, the junction kept 6 bases outside the gene matches. CDR3 loop: CASSWETGLEQYF. For the CDR3, the DNA is TGTGCCAGCAGTTGGGAGACAGGGCTCGAGCAGTACTTC.

The CDR3 DNA reads TGTGCCAGCAGCCAAGTTTGGAGGGGGGCCAATGAGCAGTTCTTC. Its protein product is CASSQVWRGANEQFF. This chain joins TRBV14 and TRBJ2-1; possibly TRBD1 or TRBD2 for D (6 bases each). This CDR3 is 15 amino acids long. V was trimmed by 1 base and J by 6 bases, leaving 13 bases between them. In germline, CDR1 is SGHDN, CDR2 FVKESK.

This clonotype was seen only once. This chain connects TRBV7-8 to TRBJ1-6; D might be TRBD1 (6 bases). Germline loops: CDR1 SGHVS, CDR2 FQNEAQ. Trimming took off 3 bases at V and 0 bases at J, with 12 bases between the two ends. This CDR3 has 17 amino acids. CDR3 in amino acids: CASSLLTGSSYNSPLHF. As DNA, the CDR3 is TGTGCCAGCAGCTTGCTCACAGGGAGCTCCTATAATTCACCCCTCCACTTT.

The chain combines TRBV14 with TRBJ2-3; 9 bases align to TRBD1. From germline, CDR1 is SGHDN and CDR2 FVKESK. This CDR3 has 16 residues. V trimming: 1 base; J trimming: 6 bases; junction bases outside the gene matches: 8. The CDR3: CASSQAFGQGSDTQYF. CDR3 bases: TGTGCCAGCAGCCAAGCATTCGGACAGGGGAGCGATACGCAGTATTTT.

This clonotype showed up just a few times. CDR3 nucleotides: TGCAGTGCTAGAGACGGGACCGGGGAGCTGTTTTTT. It translates to CSARDGTGELFF. The rearrangement joins TRBV20-1 to TRBJ2-2; D is unclear. V was cut by 0 bases and J by 5 bases, with 4 bases left in between. This CDR3 has 12 residues. Germline CDR1 and CDR2: DFQATT and SNEGSKA (reference sequence).

V is TRBV28 and J is TRBJ1-4; no clear D gene. V shed 7 bases and J shed 11 bases, with 20 bases lying between them. Germline CDR1 MDHEN, CDR2 SYDVKM. This CDR3 contains 14 residues. The CDR3 protein is CASTPQSEGQKLFF. CDR3 nucleotides: TGTGCCAGCACCCCACAGTCGGAAGGTCAGAAACTGTTTTTT. Supplemented by reference TRBV28 and TRBJ1-4, the full variable domain reads DVKVTQSSRYLVKRTGEKVFLECVQDMDHENMFWYRQDPGLGLRLIYFSYDVKMKEKGDIPEGYSVSREKKERFSLILESASTNQTSMYLCASTPQSEGQKLFFGSGTQLSVL.

The chain combines TRBV4-1 with TRBJ2-5, with a possible D match to TRBD2 (5 bases). There are 15 residues in the CDR3. Deletions cut 4 bases from V and 4 bases from J, with 16 bases between. Germline loops: CDR1 MGHRA, CDR2 YSYEKL. In DNA, the CDR3 is TGCGCCAGCAGCCCAGAGGGCCGTTCCCGAGAGACCCAGTACTTC. Amino acids: CASSPEGRSRETQYF.

This chain links TRBV5-1 with TRBJ2-2; TRBD1 might be the D (6 bases). The CDR3 loop spans 13 amino acids. Germline loops: CDR1 SGHRS, CDR2 YFSETQ. Trimming cost V 0 bases and J 6 bases, with 6 bases left between them. For the CDR3, the DNA is TGCGCCAGCAGCTTGGAGGGGGCCGGGGAGCTGTTTTTT. Its protein is CASSLEGAGELFF. Looking up the rest from reference TRBV5-1 and TRBJ2-2 gives the full variable domain: KAGVTQTPRYLIKTRGQQVTLSCSPISGHRSVSWYQQTPGQGLQFLFEYFSETQRNKGNFPGRFSGRQFSNSRSEMNVSTLELGDSALYLCASSLEGAGELFFGEGSRLTVL.

The CDR3 nucleotides read TGCAGTGCTAGAGATCTAGCGGGGGTGGAGGTGGAGACCCAGTACTTC. Translated, it gives CSARDLAGVEVETQYF. The chain recombines TRBV20-1 with TRBJ2-5, with 10 bases fitting TRBD2. The CDR3 runs to 16 residues. Looked up from germline, CDR1 is DFQATT and CDR2 is SNEGSKA (reference sequence). V lost 0 bases to trimming and J lost 5 bases; unmatched junction nucleotides: 9.

There are a few counts of this clonotype. The J gene is TRBJ1-1, the V gene TRBV29-1; D ambiguous. The CDR3 is made up of 10 amino acids. The V end was cut by 4 bases, the J end by 11 bases, with 11 bases between. Germline CDR1 and CDR2: SQVTM and ANQGSEA. The CDR3 protein is CSVGDNRAFF. CDR3 nucleotide sequence: TGCAGCGTTGGGGATAATAGGGCTTTCTTT.

This chain joins TRBV6-5 and TRBJ2-6, with a tentative D call TRBD1 (5 bases). V was clipped by 0 bases and J by 0 bases, with 12 bases between them. In germline, CDR1 is MNHEY, CDR2 SVGAGI. The CDR3 is made up of 18 amino acids. CDR3 DNA sequence: TGTGCCAGCAGTTACTCGTTCACTCAGGGCTCTGGGGCCAACGTCCTGACTTTC. Its translation: CASSYSFTQGSGANVLTF.

This chain links TRBV12-3 or TRBV12-4 with TRBJ2-3, with D perhaps TRBD1 (6 bases). Trimming removed 5 bases at V and 6 bases at J, with 15 bases between. CDR3 length equals 14 residues. The CDR3 region is CASSDPNREDTQYF. CDR3 DNA sequence: TGTGCCAGCAGTGATCCAAACAGGGAGGATACGCAGTATTTT.

The rearrangement uses TRBV6-1 and TRBJ2-1; D possibly corresponds to TRBD1 (6 bases). The germline gives CDR1 MNHNS, CDR2 SASEGT. V was clipped by 10 bases and J by 6 bases, with 19 bases between them. This CDR3 has 14 amino acids. The CDR3 DNA reads TGTGCCACCATCCCACAGGGAATGTCCAATGAGCAGTTCTTC. Translating gives CATIPQGMSNEQFF.

This clonotype appeared a few times. The gene calls are TRBV2 and TRBJ2-5, with 11 positions matching TRBD1. Germline values: CDR1 SNHLY, CDR2 FYNNEI. V shed 7 bases, J shed 0 bases, and the junction held 4 bases outside the gene matches. CDR3 length: 15 residues. CDR3 residues: CASIKGQGDQETQYF. CDR3 coding DNA: TGTGCCAGCATCAAGGGACAGGGGGACCAAGAGACCCAGTACTTC.

DNA of the CDR3: TGTGCCAGCAGTTTAGCCCCGGGACTGGAGTACTTC. Translating it yields CASSLAPGLEYF. The V gene is TRBV12-3 or TRBV12-4, the J gene TRBJ2-7; D perhaps matches TRBD2 (6 bases). Trimming cost V 0 bases and J 11 bases, with 11 bases left between them. The CDR3 is made up of 12 amino acids.

The sample holds many counts of this clonotype. V is TRBV20-1 and J is TRBJ2-5, with D hard to call. The germline V gene has CDR1 DFQATT and CDR2 SNEGSKA (reference sequence). Trimming stripped 3 bases from V and 4 bases from J, with 9 bases between. The CDR3 has 12 residues. CDR3 protein: CSASTVGETQYF. CDR3 bases: TGCAGTGCTAGTACCGTGGGAGAGACCCAGTACTTC.

This clonotype has just a few counts. This chain joins TRBV13 and TRBJ2-7; possible D gene TRBD1, 6 bases. The CDR3 length is 15 residues. The V and J ends lost 2 bases and 2 bases respectively, with 13 bases between them. Germline V gene data show CDR1 as PRHDT and CDR2 as FYEKMQ (reference sequence). CDR3 loop: CASSLRGGEAYEQYF. The DNA of the CDR3 is TGTGCCAGCAGCTTAAGAGGGGGAGAGGCCTACGAGCAGTACTTC.

This clonotype was picked up a small number of times. V usage is TRBV12-3 or TRBV12-4 and J usage is TRBJ2-3; TRBD1 aligns across 10 bases. The V and J ends lost 5 bases and 3 bases, in that order; junction bases with no gene match: 8. The CDR3 totals 16 residues. CDR3: CASSLRDRGPTDTQYF. As DNA, the CDR3 is TGTGCCAGCAGTCTCCGGGACAGGGGCCCGACAGATACGCAGTATTTT.

This clonotype was detected only a few times. This chain joins TRBV24-1 and TRBJ1-2, with D tentatively TRBD1 (5 bases). The ends were cut back, 7 bases at V and 9 bases at J, with 11 bases in the middle. This CDR3 contains 11 residues. Germline CDR1 and CDR2: KGHDR and SFDVKD. In DNA form, the CDR3 reads TGTGCCACCAGCCAGGGTGAGCGCTACACCTTC. This codes for CATSQGERYTF.

On this clonotype: A read error may produce the germline difference seen at one junction end. V is TRBV12-3 or TRBV12-4 and J is TRBJ2-3; 8 positions agree with TRBD2. The CDR3 has 14 amino acids. The CDR3, as DNA: TGTGCCAGCAGTCGGCGGACTAGCATAGATACGCAGTATTTT. Protein: CASSRRTSIDTQYF.

Only a few counts were recorded for this clonotype. The rearrangement uses TRBV20-1 and TRBJ2-7, with 8 bases identical to TRBD1. Germline loops: CDR1 DFQATT, CDR2 SNEGSKA (reference sequence). The CDR3 loop spans 16 amino acids. Trimming removed 3 bases from V and 2 bases from J; junction bases left unmatched: 12. This CDR3 reads CSASISRDRTTYEQYF. The CDR3 DNA reads TGCAGTGCTAGTATTAGCAGGGACAGGACCACCTACGAGCAGTACTTC.

The J gene is TRBJ2-1, the V gene TRBV14, with 7 bases aligning to TRBD2. There are 14 residues in the CDR3. CDR1 and CDR2 (germline): SGHDN, FVKESK. Unmatched junction bases numbered 11, after V lost 8 bases and J lost 7 bases. Written as DNA, the CDR3 is TGTGCCAGCGGTCGACTAGCCGGGGTTAATGAGCAGTTCTTC. It specifies CASGRLAGVNEQFF.

This clonotype was seen a handful of times. The chain links TRBV4-1 to TRBJ1-2, with a weak D call TRBD1 (5 bases). From germline, CDR1 is MGHRA and CDR2 YSYEKL. The V and J ends lost 0 bases and 6 bases respectively, with 14 bases between them. The CDR3 totals 15 residues. This chain's CDR3 is CASSQDKGRGHGYTF. DNA of the CDR3: TGCGCCAGCAGCCAAGATAAAGGGAGGGGCCATGGCTACACCTTC.

This clonotype has a handful of counts. The rearrangement joins TRBV12-3 or TRBV12-4 to TRBJ2-7; D could derive from TRBD1 or TRBD2 (5 bases each). Trimming pared 3 bases from V and 5 bases from J, leaving 11 bases between. The CDR3 sequence is 13 residues long. In DNA, the CDR3 is TGTGCCAGCAGTTTGGGACCTATGGACGAGCAGTACTTC. Translating gives CASSLGPMDEQYF.

The V and J genes are TRBV12-3 or TRBV12-4 and TRBJ1-1; D is perhaps TRBD1 (6 bases). CDR3 size: 15 residues. Trimming stripped 0 bases from V and 0 bases from J, with 8 bases between. The CDR3 nucleotides are TGTGCCAGCAGTTTAGCCCAGGGGCTGAACACTGAAGCTTTCTTT. Residues: CASSLAQGLNTEAFF.

The rearrangement joins TRBV29-1 to TRBJ2-7; TRBD2 matches at 15 bases. After removal of 0 bases from V and 4 bases from J, the junction contained 1 base not matched to a gene. The CDR3 covers 15 residues. The germline V gene encodes CDR1 SQVTM and CDR2 ANQGSEA. In nucleotides, the CDR3 is TGCAGCGTTGAAGACGGGACTAGCGGGGGGTACGAGCAGTACTTC. This sequence encodes CSVEDGTSGGYEQYF.

The chain employs TRBV9 and TRBJ2-7, with 9 bases aligning to TRBD2. The CDR3 covers 12 residues. CDR1 is SGDLS, CDR2 YYNGEE, per germline. V shed 5 bases, J shed 6 bases, and the junction held 3 bases outside the gene matches. The CDR3 reads CASSAGGREQYF. The CDR3 nucleotides are TGTGCCAGCAGTGCGGGGGGGCGCGAGCAGTACTTC.

The genes are TRBV5-1 and TRBJ2-5; 8 bases map to TRBD1. Trimming at V came to 4 bases and at J to 6 bases, leaving 5 bases not matched to a gene. Looked up from germline, CDR1 is SGHRS and CDR2 is YFSETQ. This CDR3 has 13 residues. The CDR3 protein is CASSADRVKTQYF. CDR3 coding DNA: TGCGCCAGCAGCGCGGACAGGGTTAAGACCCAGTACTTC.

The J gene is TRBJ2-7, the V gene TRBV7-8, with D unclear. The CDR3 consists of 13 residues. Germline CDR1 SGHVS, CDR2 FQNEAQ. V shed 4 bases and J shed 5 bases, with 12 bases lying between them. The CDR3 protein is CASSSPRSNEQYF. In DNA, the CDR3 is TGTGCCAGCAGCTCCCCCAGGAGCAACGAGCAGTACTTC.

The gene calls are TRBV11-2 and TRBJ2-5; no definite D call. V lost 0 bases to trimming and J lost 1 base, with 9 bases between them. This CDR3 contains 15 residues. Germline CDR1 is SGHAT and CDR2 is FQNNGV. CDR3 region: CASSLESATQETQYF. The CDR3 DNA reads TGTGCCAGCAGCTTAGAATCGGCTACCCAAGAGACCCAGTACTTC.